Shown below are 19 T cell receptor beta chains from a single sample sequenced in a study of shared clonotypes between healthy human individuals. Libraries were prepared by immunoSEQ multiplex PCR; TCRdb keeps only in-frame clonotypes and omits some of them. Of some 1.1 million clones in the sample, 60% to 80% were seen once. The sequenced material came from memory CD4+ T cells from PBMCs. The subset here: CD45RA-negative fraction. These receptors were collected from a man between 18 and 29 years old in good health. Some clones in this sample may be carry-over from other donors' samples.

The V and J genes are TRBV7-2 and TRBJ2-3; unclear D gene. V was cut by 1 base and J by 4 bases, with 9 bases left in between. CDR3 length: 14 residues. Per the germline V gene, CDR1 is SGHTA and CDR2 is FQGNSA. The CDR3 DNA sequence: TGTGCCAGCAGCTTAGTCCGAATCTCAGATACGCAGTATTTT. It codes for CASSLVRISDTQYF.

The J gene is TRBJ2-7, the V gene TRBV7-6; 8 bases are a match to TRBD2. The trim removed 5 bases at V and 0 bases at J, leaving 6 bases unmatched. The CDR3 has 15 amino acids. CDR1 SGHVS and CDR2 FNYEAQ come from the germline V gene. Here the CDR3 DNA reads TGTGCCAGCAGCCCCACGGGGGGGACCTCCTACGAGCAGTACTTC. Residues: CASSPTGGTSYEQYF.

This sequence joins TRBV5-1 and TRBJ2-2; a possible D gene is TRBD2 (5 bases). Deletions cut 2 bases from V and 3 bases from J, with 11 bases between. Germline V CDR1 and CDR2: SGHRS, YFSETQ. The CDR3 sequence is 15 residues long. CDR3 nucleotide sequence: TGCGCCAGCAGCTTTTCGGGGTCGGACACCGGGGAGCTGTTTTTT. Its protein product is CASSFSGSDTGELFF.

The rearrangement links TRBV28 to TRBJ2-7, with 16 nucleotides matching TRBD2. The CDR3 has 18 residues. The V gene end was trimmed by 4 bases and the J gene end by 6 bases; junction bases not matched to a gene: 12. Germline-derived CDR1 and CDR2 are MDHEN and SYDVKM. The CDR3 sequence: CASSSPPGLAGGQGEQYF. The DNA for the CDR3 is TGTGCCAGCAGTTCACCCCCGGGACTAGCGGGAGGGCAGGGCGAGCAGTACTTC.

The rearrangement links TRBV21-1 to TRBJ2-7; the DNA was not compared with TRBD1, the D call given in the table. TRBV21-1 is designated a pseudogene. The CDR3 sequence is 16 residues long. The CDR3 reads CASSKVCTRDRYEQYF. For the CDR3, the DNA is TGTGCCAGCAGCAAAGTTTGTACCAGGGATCGGTACGAGCAGTACTTC.

The V and J genes are TRBV7-3 and TRBJ1-1; TRBD1 matches 8 bases. The CDR3 is made up of 15 amino acids. Germline trimming cut 5 bases from V and 6 bases from J; bases unmatched to any gene: 11. Germline V gene data show CDR1 as SGHTA and CDR2 as FQGTGA. CDR3 amino acids: CASSNRTGRRAEAFF. The CDR3, as DNA: TGTGCCAGCAGCAACAGGACAGGGCGTAGGGCTGAAGCTTTCTTT. Looking up the rest from reference TRBV7-3 and TRBJ1-1 gives the full variable domain: GAGVSQTPSNKVTEKGKYVELRCDPISGHTALYWYRQSLGQGPEFLIYFQGTGAADDSGLPNDRFFAVRPEGSVSTLKIQRTERGDSAVYLCASSNRTGRRAEAFFGQGTRLTVV.

This chain links TRBV11-2 with TRBJ1-4; no reliable D call. Trimming removed 3 bases from V and 7 bases from J, with 15 bases in between. The CDR3 has 15 amino acids. Germline CDR1 and CDR2: SGHAT and FQNNGV. The CDR3 nucleotides read TGTGCCAGCAGCTTGATCCCGGGAGGTAGTGAAAAACTGTTTTTT. This sequence encodes CASSLIPGGSEKLFF.

The chain couples TRBV5-1 to TRBJ2-7; D is ambiguous. CDR1 and CDR2 (germline): SGHRS, YFSETQ. Trimming took off 2 bases at V and 6 bases at J, with 6 bases between the two ends. The CDR3 runs 11 residues. The CDR3 spells CASSFNFEQYF. In DNA form, the CDR3 reads TGCGCCAGCAGCTTTAATTTCGAGCAGTACTTC.

V gene TRBV6-6 combines with J gene TRBJ1-1; no definite D call. This CDR3 is 11 amino acids long. Trimming shortened V by 2 bases and J by 9 bases, and 7 bases separated the two germline ends. Germline CDR1 and CDR2: MNHNY and SVGAGI (reference sequence). CDR3 bases: TGTGCCAGCAGTTACGGTGGAAAAGCTTTCTTT. Translation: CASSYGGKAFF.

This clone was found once. The J gene is TRBJ2-1, the V gene TRBV27, with D tentatively TRBD1 (6 bases). The CDR3 sequence is 16 residues long. Between the trimmed V and J ends, which lost 5 bases and 0 bases, there was a span of 14 bases. CDR1 is MNHEY, CDR2 SMNVEV, per germline (reference sequence). CDR3 protein: CASSPVRGGSYNEQFF. CDR3 bases: TGTGCCAGCAGTCCGGTTCGAGGGGGCTCCTACAATGAGCAGTTCTTC.

This clone was counted once. The chain is built from TRBV18 and TRBJ1-1; no clear D gene. The germline V and J ends were trimmed by 4 bases and 6 bases, with 12 bases remaining between them. The V gene's germline CDR1 is KGHSH and CDR2 LQKENI. This CDR3 spans 13 amino acids. The CDR3 nucleotides are TGTGCCAGCTCACGTGGGTTAGTGGCTGAAGCTTTCTTT. Amino acid sequence: CASSRGLVAEAFF.

This clone has a handful of counts. The chain joins TRBV6-1 to TRBJ1-2; perhaps TRBD1 as D (5 bases). V was cut by 3 bases and J by 3 bases, with 8 bases left in between. Germline assignment: CDR1 MNHNS and CDR2 SASEGT. The CDR3 contains 13 residues. DNA of the CDR3: TGTGCCAGCAGTGATGGGGGTGACTATGGCTACACCTTC. Residues: CASSDGGDYGYTF.

The chain has TRBV5-1 and TRBJ2-1; 8 nucleotides align to TRBD2. Germline lookup yields CDR1 SGHRS and CDR2 YFSETQ. The CDR3 extends over 17 amino acids. V lost 0 bases, J lost 9 bases, and 14 bases stayed unmatched. The CDR3 sequence is CASSLVQRELSWGEQFF. The CDR3 DNA follows: TGCGCCAGCAGCTTGGTACAGCGGGAGTTATCTTGGGGTGAGCAGTTCTTC.

The DNA of the CDR3 is TGTGCCAGCAAGGGGGGAGTAGCGGATACGCAGTATTTT. Translated, it gives CASKGGVADTQYF. This chain uses TRBV28 with TRBJ2-3; D possibly matches TRBD1 or TRBD2 (6 bases each). CDR1 and CDR2 (germline): MDHEN, SYDVKM. V gave up 7 bases and J gave up 6 bases, with 14 bases separating them. There are 13 residues in the CDR3.

Ten or more counts support this clone. The V call is TRBV7-9, the J call TRBJ2-5; weak D call: TRBD1 (6 bases). Trimming removed 1 base from V and 5 bases from J, with 14 bases in between. The CDR3 is 15 residues long. Germline V gene lookup returns CDR1 SEHNR and CDR2 FQNEAQ (reference sequence). CDR3 DNA: TGTGCCAGCAGCTTAGAAGGGACATCCACCGAGACCCAGTACTTC. Its translation is CASSLEGTSTETQYF.

This chain connects TRBV6-1 to TRBJ2-7, with a tentative D call TRBD1 (6 bases). Trimming took 5 bases from V and 5 from J, leaving 13 bases between them. CDR3 length: 13 amino acids. Germline CDR1 is MNHNS and CDR2 is SASEGT. CDR3 in DNA: TGTGCCAGCAGTACTCCAGGGGTTCACGAGCAGTACTTC. Protein: CASSTPGVHEQYF.

The rearrangement links TRBV29-1 to TRBJ2-2, with a possible D match to TRBD2 (5 bases). The CDR3 loop spans 14 amino acids. Between the trimmed V and J ends, which lost 4 bases and 6 bases, there was a span of 15 bases. CDR1 is SQVTM and CDR2 is ANQGSEA in the germline V gene. CDR3 DNA sequence: TGCAGCGTTGTGCCCTCGGGGTCCGCCGGGGAGCTGTTTTTT. This sequence encodes CSVVPSGSAGELFF.

The chain couples TRBV5-1 to TRBJ2-2; 8 bases are shared with TRBD2. J lost 7 bases, V lost 4 bases, and 6 bases had no gene match. Germline loops: CDR1 SGHRS, CDR2 YFSETQ. The CDR3 loop spans 14 amino acids. The CDR3 sequence: CASSLRGTSGELFF. The CDR3, as DNA: TGCGCCAGCAGCCTAAGGGGGACTAGCGGGGAGCTGTTTTTT.

This chain's CDR3 is CATSRDGLMYYGYTF. The CDR3 nucleotides are TGTGCCACCAGCAGAGACGGCCTGATGTACTATGGCTACACCTTC. The chain recombines TRBV15 with TRBJ1-2, with D unresolved. The CDR3 is made up of 15 amino acids. V was cut by 0 bases and J by 3 bases, with 11 bases left in between. The germline gives CDR1 LNHNV, CDR2 YYDKDF (reference sequence).